Following are 28 T cell receptor beta chains from one sample sequenced in a study of cytomegalovirus exposure and HLA in healthy donors. Only in-frame clones appear in the TCRdb table, and some are missing; sequencing was by immunoSEQ multiplex PCR. Found here are around 150,000 clones, about 96% of them singletons; the top ten hold about 0.89%. What was sequenced was PBMCs. The origin of the receptors is a woman under 30 in good health and CMV-seronegative.

The chain combines TRBV9 with TRBJ1-2; no firm D call. The V gene lost 0 bases and the J gene lost 7 bases, with 10 bases spanning the gap. Germline CDR1 and CDR2: SGDLS and YYNGEE. This CDR3 comprises 13 residues. The CDR3 nucleotides are TGTGCCAGCAGCGTAGCCGGGGAGGGTGGCTACACCTTC. Its translation: CASSVAGEGGYTF.

Points on this clone: One end of the junction does not line up with germline, which may come from a read error. This chain connects TRBV7-9 to TRBJ1-1; 9 bases are shared with TRBD1. Germline lookup yields CDR1 SEHNR and CDR2 FQNEAQ (reference sequence). The CDR3 spans 17 residues. The DNA of the CDR3 is TGTGCCAGCAGCGTAGCCGGGACAGGGAGAGATGGCACTGAAGCTTTCTTT. Its protein product is CASSVAGTGRDGTEAFF.

A word on this clone: One end of the junction fails to match germline, which may point to a read error. The chain combines TRBV7-7 with TRBJ2-5, with D perhaps TRBD2 (8 bases). Germline V gene data show CDR1 as SSHAT and CDR2 as FNYEAQ (reference sequence). This CDR3 contains 16 residues. CDR3 in amino acids: CASSLGTAGVQETQYF. For the CDR3, the DNA is TGTGCTAGCAGCTTAGGGACAGCGGGGGTTCAAGAGACCCAGTACTTC.

The chain is built from TRBV7-8 and TRBJ2-2; 7 bases match TRBD2. CDR3 size: 18 residues. The germline CDR1 and CDR2 sequences are SGHVS and FQNEAQ. Trimming at V came to 4 bases and at J to 7 bases, leaving 18 bases not matched to a gene. The CDR3 nucleotides read TGTGCCAGCAGCTCCCGCGGCCGGGGGGAGCCTAAGGACGGGGAGCTGTTTTTT. This codes for CASSSRGRGEPKDGELFF.

This chain uses TRBV9 with TRBJ2-3; weak D call: TRBD1 (5 bases). CDR3 size: 16 residues. V dropped 0 bases and J dropped 2 bases, with 13 bases sitting between them. Germline CDR1 is SGDLS and CDR2 is YYNGEE. The DNA of the CDR3 is TGTGCCAGCAGCGTAGAGGTCCAGGGATACACAGATACGCAGTATTTT. Protein product: CASSVEVQGYTDTQYF.

The V call is TRBV4-3, the J call TRBJ2-1, with D maybe TRBD2 (6 bases). V gave up 2 bases and J gave up 9 bases, with 17 bases separating them. CDR1 LGHNA and CDR2 YSLEER come from the germline V gene. The CDR3 runs to 15 residues. The CDR3 spells CASSQQPGGRGEQFF. The CDR3 nucleotides are TGCGCCAGCAGCCAACAGCCCGGGGGACGGGGTGAGCAGTTCTTC.

This chain joins TRBV14 and TRBJ1-3; 8 nucleotides match TRBD1. Germline-derived CDR1 and CDR2 are SGHDN and FVKESK. Trimming took 5 bases from V and 2 from J; bases not matched to a gene: 5. This CDR3 is built from 15 residues. CDR3: CASSWGQAAGNTIYF. CDR3 bases: TGTGCCAGCAGCTGGGGACAGGCAGCTGGAAACACCATATATTTT.

This chain joins TRBV6-1 and TRBJ2-7, with 11 bases lining up with TRBD2. The V gene end was trimmed by 4 bases and the J gene end by 4 bases; junction bases not matched to a gene: 12. Germline V gene sequence: CDR1 MNHNS, CDR2 SASEGT. The CDR3 runs to 17 residues. The CDR3 sequence is CASSGPLGLADDYEQYF. DNA for the CDR3: TGTGCCAGCAGTGGACCATTGGGACTAGCGGACGATTACGAGCAGTACTTC.

This chain uses TRBV18 with TRBJ1-4; 7 bases are a match to TRBD1. The CDR3 totals 14 residues. The germline CDR1 and CDR2 sequences are KGHSH and LQKENI. V was clipped by 6 bases and J by 2 bases; unmatched bases: 3. The CDR3 loop reads CASSRDSTNEKLFF. Written as DNA, the CDR3 is TGTGCCAGCTCTCGGGACAGCACTAATGAAAAACTGTTTTTT.

The chain carries TRBV4-3 and TRBJ1-5; possible D gene TRBD1, 5 bases. Germline values: CDR1 LGHNA, CDR2 YSLEER. V was pared by 5 bases and J by 7 bases, with 12 bases between. The CDR3 extends over 13 amino acids. CDR3 residues: CASSGGVEQPQHF. The CDR3 DNA reads TGCGCCAGCAGCGGGGGGGTAGAGCAGCCCCAGCATTTT.

The chain is built from TRBV4-1 and TRBJ2-4; D unclear. The CDR3 is made up of 12 amino acids. Trimming stripped 2 bases from V and 6 bases from J, with 5 bases between. The germline CDR1 and CDR2 sequences are MGHRA and YSYEKL. The CDR3 nucleotides read TGCGCCAGCAGCCAAATCGGAAACATTCAGTACTTC. Its protein is CASSQIGNIQYF.

This clone was seen only a few times. This chain uses TRBV4-3 with TRBJ2-7, with 8 bases matching TRBD2. The CDR3 contains 21 residues. V dropped 0 bases and J dropped 1; count of bases not matched to a gene: 20. Germline-derived CDR1 and CDR2 are LGHNA and YSLEER. This CDR3 reads CASSQDTPNPTSGGGSYEQYF. Here the CDR3 DNA reads TGCGCCAGCAGCCAAGATACCCCTAACCCCACTAGCGGCGGTGGGTCCTACGAGCAGTACTTC.

The genes are TRBV13 and TRBJ1-2; 8 bases fit TRBD1. This CDR3 is 16 amino acids long. The junction had 11 bases not matched to a gene; V was cut back by 5 bases and J by 3 bases. CDR1 and CDR2 (germline): PRHDT, FYEKMQ (reference sequence). The CDR3 is CASSLKGQGLDYGYTF. CDR3 sequence (DNA): TGTGCCAGCAGCCTGAAAGGACAGGGATTGGACTATGGCTACACCTTC.

The J gene is TRBJ2-7, the V gene TRBV27; TRBD2 matches 8 bases. The CDR3 covers 14 residues. CDR1 MNHEY and CDR2 SMNVEV come from the germline V gene (reference sequence). V shed 5 bases, J shed 1 base, and the junction held 4 bases outside the gene matches. CDR3 in amino acids: CASSPVAGSYEQYF. CDR3 in DNA: TGTGCCAGCAGTCCAGTAGCGGGGTCCTACGAGCAGTACTTC.

This rearrangement joins TRBV5-4 to TRBJ1-6; D not certain. V was shortened by 4 bases and J by 6 bases, with 11 bases between the two germline ends. Germline V gene sequence: CDR1 SGHNT, CDR2 YYREEE (reference sequence). This CDR3 has 14 amino acids. In nucleotides, the CDR3 is TGTGCCAGCAGCCCCCAGGTGATTAATTCACCCCTCCACTTT. It codes for CASSPQVINSPLHF.

The rearrangement links TRBV7-9 to TRBJ1-1; no clear D gene. V dropped 4 bases and J dropped 1 base, with 10 bases sitting between them. CDR1 and CDR2 (germline): SEHNR, FQNEAQ (reference sequence). The length of the CDR3 is 14 residues. The CDR3 sequence is CASSSVFRNTEAFF. The CDR3 nucleotides read TGTGCCAGCAGCTCCGTGTTCAGGAACACTGAAGCTTTCTTT.

The chain joins TRBV5-1 to TRBJ1-2; possibly TRBD1 for D (5 bases). The germline gives CDR1 SGHRS, CDR2 YFSETQ. CDR3 length equals 15 residues. Trimming took 0 bases from V and 6 from J, leaving 15 bases between them. CDR3 residues: CASSLEVSRANGYTF. The DNA for the CDR3 is TGCGCCAGCAGCTTGGAAGTGTCCAGGGCTAATGGCTACACCTTC.

Worth noting for this clone: This specimen includes other DNA sequences encoding the same CDR3. The chain is built from TRBV9 and TRBJ2-1, with TRBD2 matching over 9 bases. Germline V gene sequence: CDR1 SGDLS, CDR2 YYNGEE. This CDR3 is built from 15 residues. J lost 2 bases, V lost 0 bases, and 0 bases had no gene match. The CDR3 nucleotides read TGTGCCAGCAGCGTAGGCGGGGGGGCCTACAATGAGCAGTTCTTC. Its translation is CASSVGGGAYNEQFF.

This sequence joins TRBV6-5 and TRBJ2-7; D not certain. This CDR3 has 12 residues. The germline V and J ends were trimmed by 1 base and 7 bases, with 8 bases remaining between them. The germline gives CDR1 MNHEY, CDR2 SVGAGI. CDR3 amino acids: CASSYWSGEQYF. In nucleotides, the CDR3 is TGTGCCAGCAGTTACTGGAGTGGGGAGCAGTACTTC.

About this clone itself: Compared with germline, one end of the junction differs, possibly owing to a read error. The chain links TRBV7-7 to TRBJ2-3; the D is unclear. The CDR3 extends over 13 amino acids. The germline CDR1 and CDR2 sequences are SSHAT and FNYEAQ (reference sequence). Here the CDR3 DNA reads TGTGCTAGCAGCTATGAGAGCACAGATACGCAGTATTTT. Translation gives CASSYESTDTQYF.

The V gene is TRBV9, the J gene TRBJ2-1; TRBD2 agrees at 11 bases. Trimming at V came to 0 bases and at J to 8 bases, leaving 7 bases not matched to a gene. This CDR3 contains 16 residues. CDR1 is SGDLS, CDR2 YYNGEE, per germline. CDR3 sequence reads: CASSVGASGGFYEQFF. As DNA, the CDR3 is TGTGCCAGCAGCGTAGGGGCTAGCGGGGGGTTCTATGAGCAGTTCTTC.

This rearrangement joins TRBV30 to TRBJ2-3; 13 bases line up with TRBD2. Germline V gene data show CDR1 as GTSNPN and CDR2 as SVGIG (reference sequence). With 0 bases clipped from V and 8 bases from J, the junction kept 5 bases outside the gene matches. The CDR3 loop spans 15 amino acids. The CDR3 reads CAWSVTSGGGVTQYF. The CDR3 DNA sequence: TGTGCCTGGAGTGTTACTAGCGGGGGGGGAGTTACGCAGTATTTT.

The gene calls are TRBV15 and TRBJ2-1; D may be TRBD2 (6 bases). Germline values: CDR1 LNHNV, CDR2 YYDKDF (reference sequence). V was clipped by 6 bases and J by 5 bases, with 17 bases between them. The CDR3 spans 15 residues. CDR3 in amino acids: CATRRPGLINNEQFF. The DNA for the CDR3 is TGTGCCACCAGAAGACCGGGACTCATAAACAATGAGCAGTTCTTC.

The CDR3 loop reads CASSPVAGGSTDTQYF. CDR3 nucleotides: TGTGCCAGCTCGCCAGTAGCGGGGGGGAGCACAGATACGCAGTATTTT. This chain uses TRBV18 with TRBJ2-3; 11 bases are a match to TRBD2. The CDR3 runs to 16 residues. The junction had 5 bases not matched to a gene; V was cut back by 6 bases and J by 0 bases. CDR1 is KGHSH, CDR2 LQKENI, per germline.

This chain links TRBV10-3 with TRBJ2-2; TRBD2 might be the D (6 bases). From germline, CDR1 is ENHRY and CDR2 SYGVKD. The CDR3 runs 15 residues. The germline V and J ends were trimmed by 11 bases and 0 bases, with 16 bases remaining between them. CDR3 in DNA: TGTGCCCACCGCGGGGCCGGGGCGAACACCGGGGAGCTGTTTTTT. Protein product: CAHRGAGANTGELFF.

This clone was picked up a small number of times. This chain uses TRBV6-1 with TRBJ2-3, with 12 nucleotides matching TRBD2. V shed 2 bases, J shed 4 bases, and the junction held 1 base outside the gene matches. In germline, CDR1 is MNHNS, CDR2 SASEGT. The CDR3 consists of 15 residues. The CDR3 nucleotides read TGTGCCAGCAGTGAACTAGCGGGGGGGCCAGATACGCAGTATTTT. It is translated as CASSELAGGPDTQYF.

This clone has a single count. This chain joins TRBV30 and TRBJ1-5; D gene ambiguous. The CDR3 has 12 residues. CDR1 is GTSNPN, CDR2 SVGIG, per germline (reference sequence). V lost 4 bases, J lost 2 bases, and 6 bases lay in between. CDR3 nucleotide sequence: TGTGCCTGGAACAGTGGCAATCAGCCCCAGCATTTT. Amino acids: CAWNSGNQPQHF.

This chain links TRBV6-1 with TRBJ2-7, with D unresolved. This CDR3 is built from 12 residues. Germline CDR1 reads MNHNS; CDR2 reads SASEGT. Trimming pared 7 bases from V and 3 bases from J, leaving 10 bases between. The CDR3 sequence is CASINPHYEQYF. The CDR3 DNA reads as TGTGCCAGCATCAATCCCCACTACGAGCAGTACTTC.